The T cell receptor (beta chain) described here comes from a study of OX40 agonist ivuxolimab in advanced cancers. For the study at large: With a range of roughly 20 to 85, age averaged 60 years, and more than 75% were male.

This CDR3 spans 13 amino acids. The V gene lost 3 bases and the J gene lost 3 bases, with 6 bases spanning the gap. Germline lookup yields CDR1 SGHTA and CDR2 FQGNSA. The protocol was immunoSEQ multiplex PCR, while the TCRdb copy is restricted to in-frame clones and leaves out a portion. The table has roughly 70,000 clones, roughly 87% seen once; the top ten hold around 2%. The V gene is TRBV7-2, the J gene TRBJ1-5; D gene uncertain. This specimen consisted of CD4+ or CD8+ T cells sorted from blood, obtained in a trial of the OX40 agonist ivuxolimab. This sequence originates from an adult with an advanced solid tumor such as melanoma, head and neck, liver or kidney cancer. This CDR3 is CASSFLVNQPQHF. The CDR3 nucleotides read TGTGCCAGCAGCTTTTTGGTCAATCAGCCCCAGCATTTT.